The rows below give T cell receptor beta chains drawn from one sample of a study of shared clonotypes between healthy human individuals. Some clones are missing from TCRdb's copy, which holds only in-frame ones; the method was immunoSEQ multiplex PCR. The sample carries over a million clones, around 78% recorded once. Sequenced material: memory CD4+ T cells from PBMCs. The receptors were gathered from a man aged 18 to 29 in good health. Some clones in this sample may be carry-over from other donors' samples. Each CDR3 is given with its conserved first and last residue. The D gene is left open where the match is weak. Clone size appears in some rows only: once, few, many, or a class for an expanded clone.

d_call: TRBD1
v_call: TRBV25-1
j_call: TRBJ2-7
clone_size: NA
cdr3_aa: CASSQDREFSEQYF
cdr3_nt: TGTGCCAGCAGCCAGGACAGGGAGTTTTCCGAGCAGTACTTC

d_call: TRBD1
v_call: TRBV6-5
j_call: TRBJ1-4
clone_size: NA
cdr3_aa: CASRTRDRTYEKLFF
cdr3_nt: TGTGCCAGCAGAACTAGGGACAGAACTTATGAAAAACTGTTTTTT

d_call: TRBD1
v_call: TRBV19
j_call: TRBJ1-5
clone_size: NA
cdr3_aa: CASRGTGGTYGNQPQHF
cdr3_nt: TGTGCCAGTAGGGGAACAGGGGGCACCTATGGCAATCAGCCCCAGCATTTT

d_call: TRBD1
v_call: TRBV5-1
j_call: TRBJ1-2
clone_size: NA
cdr3_aa: CASSPGQDGYTF
cdr3_nt: TGCGCCAGCAGCCCCGGACAGGACGGCTACACCTTC

d_call: NA
v_call: TRBV7-2
j_call: TRBJ1-2
clone_size: NA
cdr3_aa: CASSSFGGGGDGYTF
cdr3_nt: TGTGCCAGCAGCTCCTTCGGCGGGGGGGGCGATGGCTACACCTTC

d_call: NA
v_call: TRBV4-1
j_call: TRBJ2-3
clone_size: NA
cdr3_aa: CASSREATSLTGVTQYF
cdr3_nt: TGCGCCAGCAGCCGAGAAGCGACGTCCCTCACGGGCGTTACGCAGTATTTT

d_call: NA
v_call: TRBV10-3
j_call: TRBJ2-7
clone_size: few
cdr3_aa: CAISELYEQYF
cdr3_nt: TGTGCCATCAGTGAGTTGTACGAGCAGTACTTC

d_call: NA
v_call: TRBV7-7
j_call: TRBJ2-7
clone_size: NA
cdr3_aa: CASSLAGGYEQYF
cdr3_nt: TGTGCCAGCAGCTTAGCGGGAGGCTACGAGCAGTACTTC

d_call: NA
v_call: TRBV28
j_call: TRBJ1-5
clone_size: NA
cdr3_aa: CASSLEGPNQPQHF
cdr3_nt: TGTGCCAGCAGTTTAGAGGGCCCCAATCAGCCCCAGCATTTT

d_call: NA
v_call: TRBV6-5
j_call: TRBJ1-1
clone_size: NA
cdr3_aa: CASSPGRLNTEAFF
cdr3_nt: TGTGCCAGCAGCCCCGGACGGCTGAACACTGAAGCTTTCTTT

d_call: NA
v_call: TRBV5-1
j_call: TRBJ2-1
clone_size: NA
cdr3_aa: CASSFSFSPVSERSYNEQFF
cdr3_nt: TGCGCCAGCAGCTTTTCTTTTAGCCCAGTTTCAGAGAGGTCCTACAATGAGCAGTTCTTC

d_call: TRBD1
v_call: TRBV28
j_call: TRBJ1-2
clone_size: NA
cdr3_aa: CASNPGTGYGYTF
cdr3_nt: TGTGCCAGCAATCCCGGGACAGGGTATGGCTACACCTTC

d_call: NA
v_call: TRBV27
j_call: TRBJ1-5
clone_size: NA
cdr3_aa: CASSYRRTDQPQHF
cdr3_nt: TGTGCCAGCAGTTATCGCCGAACCGATCAGCCCCAGCATTTT

d_call: NA
v_call: TRBV4-2
j_call: TRBJ1-3
clone_size: NA
cdr3_aa: CASALEGPGNTIYF
cdr3_nt: TGTGCCAGCGCCCTGGAGGGTCCTGGAAACACCATATATTTT

d_call: NA
v_call: TRBV27
j_call: TRBJ2-1
clone_size: NA
cdr3_aa: CASSIHSGEGYNEQFF
cdr3_nt: TGTGCCAGCAGTATCCATTCGGGAGAAGGGTACAATGAGCAGTTCTTC

d_call: TRBD1
v_call: TRBV5-1
j_call: TRBJ2-6
clone_size: NA
cdr3_aa: CASSSRTGDPGANVLTF
cdr3_nt: TGCGCCAGCAGCTCGAGGACAGGGGACCCTGGGGCCAACGTCCTGACTTTC

d_call: TRBD2
v_call: TRBV11-2
j_call: TRBJ2-3
clone_size: NA
cdr3_aa: CASSFASGSPDTQYF
cdr3_nt: TGTGCCAGCAGCTTCGCTAGCGGGAGCCCAGATACGCAGTATTTT

d_call: NA
v_call: TRBV6-5
j_call: TRBJ2-7
clone_size: NA
cdr3_aa: CASSYYSGSSYEQYF
cdr3_nt: TGTGCCAGCAGTTACTATTCAGGGAGCTCCTACGAGCAGTACTTC

d_call: NA
v_call: TRBV5-1
j_call: TRBJ2-1
clone_size: NA
cdr3_aa: CASSLTLASSYNEQFF
cdr3_nt: TGCGCCAGCAGCTTGACCCTAGCTAGCTCCTACAATGAGCAGTTCTTC

d_call: NA
v_call: TRBV11-2
j_call: TRBJ2-1
clone_size: NA
cdr3_aa: CASSSLQGRNEQFF
cdr3_nt: TGTGCCAGCAGCTCTCTCCAGGGGCGAAATGAGCAGTTCTTC

d_call: TRBD2
v_call: TRBV10-3
j_call: TRBJ2-5
clone_size: NA
cdr3_aa: CAISDRTSGRAETQYF
cdr3_nt: TGTGCCATCAGTGACAGGACTAGCGGGAGGGCAGAGACCCAGTACTTC

d_call: NA
v_call: TRBV4-2
j_call: TRBJ1-5
clone_size: NA
cdr3_aa: CASSHPGTDQPQHF
cdr3_nt: TGTGCCAGCAGCCACCCTGGGACCGATCAGCCCCAGCATTTT

d_call: NA
v_call: TRBV28
j_call: TRBJ1-2
clone_size: NA
cdr3_aa: CASSLLTTGDGYTF
cdr3_nt: TGTGCCAGCAGTTTATTAACAACGGGGGATGGCTACACCTTC

d_call: NA
v_call: TRBV5-4
j_call: TRBJ1-1
clone_size: NA
cdr3_aa: CASSLDRNTEAFF
cdr3_nt: TGTGCCAGCAGCTTAGACCGGAACACTGAAGCTTTCTTT

d_call: NA
v_call: TRBV2
j_call: TRBJ1-1
clone_size: NA
cdr3_aa: CASTGNAGTEAFF
cdr3_nt: TGTGCCAGCACGGGTAATGCAGGAACTGAAGCTTTCTTT

d_call: TRBD1
v_call: TRBV19
j_call: TRBJ1-3
clone_size: NA
cdr3_aa: CASSERQGSGNTIYF
cdr3_nt: TGTGCCAGTAGCGAACGACAGGGGTCTGGAAACACCATATATTTT

d_call: NA
v_call: TRBV5-4
j_call: TRBJ2-1
clone_size: NA
cdr3_aa: CASSLPDLLGDEQFF
cdr3_nt: TGTGCCAGCAGCTTGCCTGACTTACTAGGCGATGAGCAGTTCTTC

d_call: NA
v_call: TRBV4-1
j_call: TRBJ2-5
clone_size: NA
cdr3_aa: CASSQEGGEETQYF
cdr3_nt: TGCGCCAGCAGCCAAGAAGGGGGAGAAGAGACCCAGTACTTC

d_call: NA
v_call: TRBV29-1
j_call: TRBJ1-2
clone_size: NA
cdr3_aa: CSVEGSHRGYTF
cdr3_nt: TGCAGCGTTGAAGGCAGCCATCGTGGCTACACCTTC

d_call: TRBD2
v_call: TRBV7-3
j_call: TRBJ2-3
clone_size: NA
cdr3_aa: CASSYLAGGPDTQYF
cdr3_nt: TGTGCCAGCAGTTACCTAGCGGGAGGGCCAGATACGCAGTATTTT

d_call: NA
v_call: TRBV30
j_call: TRBJ1-2
clone_size: NA
cdr3_aa: CAWEGGKSHGYTF
cdr3_nt: TGTGCCTGGGAGGGGGGCAAATCCCATGGCTACACCTTC

d_call: NA
v_call: TRBV6-6
j_call: TRBJ2-7
clone_size: NA
cdr3_aa: CASSYSSASQWEQYF
cdr3_nt: TGTGCCAGCAGTTACTCGTCGGCTAGCCAATGGGAGCAGTACTTC

d_call: TRBD1
v_call: TRBV28
j_call: TRBJ1-2
clone_size: NA
cdr3_aa: CASSFRGTGIYGYTF
cdr3_nt: TGTGCCAGCAGTTTTAGGGGGACAGGGATCTATGGCTACACCTTC

d_call: NA
v_call: TRBV10-3
j_call: TRBJ2-7
clone_size: NA
cdr3_aa: CAISASLYEQYF
cdr3_nt: TGTGCCATCTCGGCTAGCCTCTACGAGCAGTACTTC

d_call: TRBD1
v_call: TRBV18
j_call: TRBJ1-2
clone_size: NA
cdr3_aa: CASSPPGRDSIYGYTF
cdr3_nt: TGTGCCAGCTCACCACCGGGCCGGGACAGCATCTATGGCTACACCTTC

d_call: NA
v_call: TRBV6-5
j_call: TRBJ1-1
clone_size: few
cdr3_aa: CASSYDQGNTEAFF
cdr3_nt: TGTGCCAGCAGTTACGATCAGGGGAACACTGAAGCTTTCTTT

d_call: TRBD2
v_call: TRBV4-1
j_call: TRBJ2-5
clone_size: few
cdr3_aa: CASSLEPPAAGGRETQYF
cdr3_nt: TGCGCCAGCAGCCTTGAACCCCCGGCAGCGGGAGGGAGGGAGACCCAGTACTTC

d_call: NA
v_call: TRBV29-1
j_call: TRBJ2-1
clone_size: NA
cdr3_aa: CSVEPGHNEQFF
cdr3_nt: TGCAGCGTTGAACCCGGTCACAATGAGCAGTTCTTC

d_call: TRBD2
v_call: TRBV29-1
j_call: TRBJ2-3
clone_size: NA
cdr3_aa: CSVQTSGNTDTQYF
cdr3_nt: TGCAGCGTTCAAACTAGCGGGAACACAGATACGCAGTATTTT

d_call: NA
v_call: TRBV6-1
j_call: TRBJ1-5
clone_size: NA
cdr3_aa: CASRGTGPGGQPQHF
cdr3_nt: TGTGCCAGCAGGGGAACCGGGCCCGGGGGTCAGCCCCAGCATTTT

d_call: NA
v_call: TRBV6-5
j_call: TRBJ2-1
clone_size: NA
cdr3_aa: CASSSLDSYNEQFF
cdr3_nt: TGTGCCAGCAGTTCCTTGGACTCTTACAATGAGCAGTTCTTC

d_call: NA
v_call: TRBV29-1
j_call: TRBJ1-1
clone_size: few
cdr3_aa: CSVLAGINTEAFF
cdr3_nt: TGCAGCGTTCTCGCAGGGATTAACACTGAAGCTTTCTTT

d_call: TRBD2
v_call: TRBV18
j_call: TRBJ2-3
clone_size: NA
cdr3_aa: CASSPRGLAGGTDTQYF
cdr3_nt: TGTGCCAGCTCACCGAGGGGACTAGCGGGGGGCACAGATACGCAGTATTTT

d_call: NA
v_call: TRBV7-2
j_call: TRBJ2-1
clone_size: NA
cdr3_aa: CASSPRRGGNGAQFF
cdr3_nt: TGTGCCAGCAGCCCCCGTCGGGGCGGAAATGGAGCGCAGTTCTTC

d_call: NA
v_call: TRBV6-6
j_call: TRBJ1-5
clone_size: many
cdr3_aa: CASSTGLFNQPQHF
cdr3_nt: TGTGCCAGCAGTACGGGACTCTTCAATCAGCCCCAGCATTTT

d_call: NA
v_call: TRBV28
j_call: TRBJ2-1
clone_size: NA
cdr3_aa: CASSRGAGYYNEQFF
cdr3_nt: TGTGCCAGCAGCCGGGGGGCTGGCTACTACAATGAGCAGTTCTTC

d_call: NA
v_call: TRBV6-1
j_call: TRBJ1-2
clone_size: NA
cdr3_aa: CAAQRRGERYGYTF
cdr3_nt: TGTGCCGCCCAGAGGAGGGGAGAAAGGTATGGCTACACCTTC

d_call: NA
v_call: TRBV30
j_call: TRBJ1-5
clone_size: NA
cdr3_aa: CAWSVGSVGNQPQHF
cdr3_nt: TGTGCCTGGAGTGTCGGGTCCGTTGGGAATCAGCCCCAGCATTTT

d_call: NA
v_call: TRBV7-3
j_call: TRBJ1-2
clone_size: NA
cdr3_aa: CASSPTWTSGYTF
cdr3_nt: TGTGCCAGCAGCCCCACCTGGACTTCGGGCTACACCTTC

d_call: NA
v_call: TRBV5-4
j_call: TRBJ2-5
clone_size: NA
cdr3_aa: CASSRGEGNQETQYF
cdr3_nt: TGTGCCAGCAGCCGGGGTGAGGGGAACCAAGAGACCCAGTACTTC

d_call: NA
v_call: TRBV5-1
j_call: TRBJ1-2
clone_size: NA
cdr3_aa: CASSRSVGVNYGYTF
cdr3_nt: TGCGCCAGCAGCCGCTCCGTTGGGGTTAACTATGGCTACACCTTC

d_call: TRBD2
v_call: TRBV28
j_call: TRBJ2-7
clone_size: NA
cdr3_aa: CASSFGTSNYEQYF
cdr3_nt: TGTGCCAGCAGTTTTGGGACTAGTAACTACGAGCAGTACTTC

d_call: NA
v_call: TRBV18
j_call: TRBJ2-7
clone_size: once
cdr3_aa: CASSPGTGYEQYF
cdr3_nt: TGTGCCAGCTCACCCGGGACGGGCTACGAGCAGTACTTC

d_call: TRBD2
v_call: TRBV6-5
j_call: TRBJ2-1
clone_size: NA
cdr3_aa: CASSAGLAGLEEQFF
cdr3_nt: TGTGCCAGCAGCGCCGGACTAGCGGGGCTAGAGGAGCAGTTCTTC

d_call: NA
v_call: TRBV5-1
j_call: TRBJ1-2
clone_size: few
cdr3_aa: CASSPVGTNYGYTF
cdr3_nt: TGCGCCAGCAGCCCGGTGGGGACTAACTATGGCTACACCTTC

d_call: NA
v_call: TRBV6-1
j_call: TRBJ1-1
clone_size: NA
cdr3_aa: CASSYTPNTEAFF
cdr3_nt: TGTGCCAGCAGTTATACCCCGAACACTGAAGCTTTCTTT

d_call: NA
v_call: TRBV4-2
j_call: TRBJ2-2
clone_size: NA
cdr3_aa: CASSQDYGGATGELFF
cdr3_nt: TGTGCCAGCAGCCAAGATTATGGGGGTGCCACCGGGGAGCTGTTTTTT